The sequence of this T cell receptor (beta chain) was determined in a study of cytomegalovirus exposure and HLA in healthy donors. Study results and limitations: The authors listed approximately 160 TCR beta chains as cytomegalovirus-associated. Under in vitro conditions, three CMV-associated chains were confirmed as specific for CMV antigens. Rarity characterized most TCR sequences, yet some public TCRs appeared in many donors.

Repertoires were generated with immunoSEQ multiplex PCR, while TCRdb's copy carries only in-frame clones and drops some. The sample records about 220,000 clones, around nine tenths being singletons. Points on this clone: The antigen remains unidentified.

The sequenced material came from PBMCs. The TCR sequence derives from a man between 18 and 35 years old in good health and CMV-seronegative.

CDR3 protein: CASSPGQSEGLGYTF. CDR3 sequence (DNA): TGCGCCAGCAGCCCCGGACAGTCAGAGGGTCTTGGCTACACCTTC. This sequence joins TRBV5-1 and TRBJ1-2, with a possible D match to TRBD1 (6 bases). The CDR3 totals 15 residues. Looked up from germline, CDR1 is SGHRS and CDR2 is YFSETQ. V lost 4 bases and J 7 bases, leaving 20 bases between the germline ends. Filled out from reference TRBV5-1 and TRBJ1-2, the complete variable domain reads KAGVTQTPRYLIKTRGQQVTLSCSPISGHRSVSWYQQTPGQGLQFLFEYFSETQRNKGNFPGRFSGRQFSNSRSEMNVSTLELGDSALYLCASSPGQSEGLGYTFGSGTRLTVV.